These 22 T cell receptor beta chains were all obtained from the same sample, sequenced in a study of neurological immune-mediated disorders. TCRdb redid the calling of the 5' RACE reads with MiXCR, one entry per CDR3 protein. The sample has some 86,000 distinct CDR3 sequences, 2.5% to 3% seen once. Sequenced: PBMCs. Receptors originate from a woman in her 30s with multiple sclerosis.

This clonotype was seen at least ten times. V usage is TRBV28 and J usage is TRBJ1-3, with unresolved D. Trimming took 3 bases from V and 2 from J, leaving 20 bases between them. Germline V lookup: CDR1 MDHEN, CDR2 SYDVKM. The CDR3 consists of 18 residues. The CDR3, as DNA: TGTGCCAGCAGTTTTTTAGGGAACTGGACCGTTCCTGGAAACACCATATATTTT. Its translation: CASSFLGNWTVPGNTIYF.

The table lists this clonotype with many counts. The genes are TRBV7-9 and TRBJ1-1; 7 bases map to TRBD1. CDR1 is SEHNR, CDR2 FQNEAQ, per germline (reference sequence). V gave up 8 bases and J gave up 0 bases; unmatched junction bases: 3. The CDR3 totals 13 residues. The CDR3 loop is CASQGTVNTEAFF. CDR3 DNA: TGTGCCAGCCAGGGGACAGTGAACACTGAAGCTTTCTTT.

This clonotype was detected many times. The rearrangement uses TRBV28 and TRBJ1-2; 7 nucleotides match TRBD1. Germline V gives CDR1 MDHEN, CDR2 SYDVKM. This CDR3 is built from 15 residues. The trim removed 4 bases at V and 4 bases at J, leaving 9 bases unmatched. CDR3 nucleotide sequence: TGTGCCAGCAGTTACTCGGACAGGCTCAGCTATGGCTACACCTTC. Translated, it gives CASSYSDRLSYGYTF.

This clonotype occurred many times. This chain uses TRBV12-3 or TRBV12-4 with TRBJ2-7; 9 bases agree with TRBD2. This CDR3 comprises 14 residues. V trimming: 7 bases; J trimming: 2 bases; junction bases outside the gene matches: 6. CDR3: CASTPSGTPYEQYF. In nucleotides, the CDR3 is TGTGCCAGCACCCCTAGCGGGACCCCCTACGAGCAGTACTTC.

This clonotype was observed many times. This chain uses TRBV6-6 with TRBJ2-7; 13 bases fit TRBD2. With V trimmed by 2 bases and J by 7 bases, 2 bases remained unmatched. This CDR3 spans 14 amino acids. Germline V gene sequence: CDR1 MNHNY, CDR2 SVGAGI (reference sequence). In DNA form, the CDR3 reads TGTGCCAGCAGTTACGGGGGACTAGCGGGAGAGCAGTACTTC. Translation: CASSYGGLAGEQYF.

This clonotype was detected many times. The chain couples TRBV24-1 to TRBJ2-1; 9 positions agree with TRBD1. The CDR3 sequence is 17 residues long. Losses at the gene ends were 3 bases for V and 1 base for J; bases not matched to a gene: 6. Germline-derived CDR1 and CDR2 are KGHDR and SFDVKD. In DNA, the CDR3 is TGTGCCACCAGTGATCATTCCGGGACAGGGTCCTACAATGAGCAGTTCTTC. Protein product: CATSDHSGTGSYNEQFF.

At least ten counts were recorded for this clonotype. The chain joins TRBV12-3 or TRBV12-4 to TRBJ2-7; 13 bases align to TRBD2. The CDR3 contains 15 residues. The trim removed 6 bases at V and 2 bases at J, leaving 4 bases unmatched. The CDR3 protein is CASRGGLAGPYEQYF. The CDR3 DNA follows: TGTGCCAGCAGGGGGGGACTAGCGGGACCCTACGAGCAGTACTTC.

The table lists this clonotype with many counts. This chain's CDR3 is CASSSGGGQNQPQHF. The CDR3 DNA follows: TGTGCCAGCAGTAGCGGAGGGGGGCAAAATCAGCCCCAGCATTTT. The rearrangement joins TRBV28 to TRBJ1-5, with D tentatively TRBD1 (6 bases). CDR3 length: 15 amino acids. Trimming removed 5 bases from V and 4 bases from J, with 15 bases in between. The germline CDR1 and CDR2 sequences are MDHEN and SYDVKM.

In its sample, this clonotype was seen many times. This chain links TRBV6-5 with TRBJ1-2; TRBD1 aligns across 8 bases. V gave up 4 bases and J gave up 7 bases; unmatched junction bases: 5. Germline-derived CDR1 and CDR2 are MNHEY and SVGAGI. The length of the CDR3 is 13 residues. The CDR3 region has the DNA TGTGCCAGCAGTTCAGGGGGCCCGGGTGGCTACACCTTC. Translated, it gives CASSSGGPGGYTF.

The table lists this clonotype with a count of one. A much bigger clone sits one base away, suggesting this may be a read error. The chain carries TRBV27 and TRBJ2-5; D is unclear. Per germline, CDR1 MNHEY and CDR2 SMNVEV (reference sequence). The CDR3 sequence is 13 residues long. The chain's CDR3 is CANSFIPGETQYF. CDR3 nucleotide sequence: TGTGCCAACAGTTTTATCCCTGGGGAGACCCAGTACTTC.

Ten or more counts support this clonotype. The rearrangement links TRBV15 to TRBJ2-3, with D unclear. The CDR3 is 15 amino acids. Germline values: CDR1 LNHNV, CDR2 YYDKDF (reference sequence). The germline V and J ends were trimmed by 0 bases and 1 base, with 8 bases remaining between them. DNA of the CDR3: TGTGCCACCAGCAGAGAGGTCACCGGCACAGATACGCAGTATTTT. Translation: CATSREVTGTDTQYF.

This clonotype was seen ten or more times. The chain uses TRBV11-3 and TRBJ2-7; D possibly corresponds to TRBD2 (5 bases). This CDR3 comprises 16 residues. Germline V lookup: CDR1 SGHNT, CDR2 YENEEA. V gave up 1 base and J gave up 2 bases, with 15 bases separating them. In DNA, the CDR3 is TGTGCCAGCAGCTTAGCCGGGATGAGTAGTGCCTACGAGCAGTACTTC. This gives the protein CASSLAGMSSAYEQYF. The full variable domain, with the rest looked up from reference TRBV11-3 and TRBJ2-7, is EAGVVQSPRYKIIEKKQPVAFWCNPISGHNTLYWYLQNLGQGPELLIRYENEEAVDDSQLPKDRFSAERLKGVDSTLKIQPAELGDSAVYLCASSLAGMSSAYEQYFGPGTRLTVT.

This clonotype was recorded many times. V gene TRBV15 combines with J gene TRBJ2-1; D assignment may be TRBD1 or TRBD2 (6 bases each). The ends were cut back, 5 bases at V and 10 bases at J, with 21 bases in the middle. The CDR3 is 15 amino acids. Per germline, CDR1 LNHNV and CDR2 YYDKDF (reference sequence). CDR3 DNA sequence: TGTGCCACCAGCGGGTGGGTAGAGGGGGGTGAAGAGCAGTTCTTC. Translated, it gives CATSGWVEGGEEQFF.

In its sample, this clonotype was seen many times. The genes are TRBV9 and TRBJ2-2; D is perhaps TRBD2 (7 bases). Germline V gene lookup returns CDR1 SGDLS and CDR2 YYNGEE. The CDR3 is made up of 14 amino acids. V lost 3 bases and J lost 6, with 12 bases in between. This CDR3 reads CASSGPGGPGELFF. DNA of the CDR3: TGTGCCAGCAGCGGGCCGGGGGGCCCCGGGGAGCTGTTTTTT. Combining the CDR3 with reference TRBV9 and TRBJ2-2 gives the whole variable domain DSGVTQTPKHLITATGQRVTLRCSPRSGDLSVYWYQQSLDQGLQFLIQYYNGEERAKGNILERFSAQQFPDLHSELNLSSLELGDSALYFCASSGPGGPGELFFGEGSRLTVL.

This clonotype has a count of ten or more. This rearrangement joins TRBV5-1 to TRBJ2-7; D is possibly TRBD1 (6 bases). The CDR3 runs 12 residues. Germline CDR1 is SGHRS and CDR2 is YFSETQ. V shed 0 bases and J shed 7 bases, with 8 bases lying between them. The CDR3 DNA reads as TGCGCCAGCAGCTTGGAGGGGGAGGAGCAGTACTTC. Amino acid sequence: CASSLEGEEQYF. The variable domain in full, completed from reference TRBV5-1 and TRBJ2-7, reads KAGVTQTPRYLIKTRGQQVTLSCSPISGHRSVSWYQQTPGQGLQFLFEYFSETQRNKGNFPGRFSGRQFSNSRSEMNVSTLELGDSALYLCASSLEGEEQYFGPGTRLTVT.

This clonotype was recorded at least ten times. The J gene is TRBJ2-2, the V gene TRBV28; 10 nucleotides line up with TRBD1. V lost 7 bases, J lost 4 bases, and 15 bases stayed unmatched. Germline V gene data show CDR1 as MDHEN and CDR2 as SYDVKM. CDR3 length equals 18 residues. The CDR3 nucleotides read TGTGCCAGCACTCCGACCGGACAGGGGGATTTCGGCACCGGGGAGCTGTTTTTT. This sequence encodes CASTPTGQGDFGTGELFF.

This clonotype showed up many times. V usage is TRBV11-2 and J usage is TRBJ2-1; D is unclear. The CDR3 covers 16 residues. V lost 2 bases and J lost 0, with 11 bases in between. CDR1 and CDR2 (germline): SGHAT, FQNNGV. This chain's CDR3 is CASSLFGVSSYNEQFF. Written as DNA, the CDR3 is TGTGCCAGCAGCTTATTTGGGGTCAGCTCCTACAATGAGCAGTTCTTC.

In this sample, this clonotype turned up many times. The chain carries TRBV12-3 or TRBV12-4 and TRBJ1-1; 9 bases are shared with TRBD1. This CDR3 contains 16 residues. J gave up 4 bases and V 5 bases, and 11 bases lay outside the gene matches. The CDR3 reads CASSPLGGQGSTEAFF. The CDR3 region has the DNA TGTGCCAGCAGTCCACTGGGGGGACAGGGCAGCACTGAAGCTTTCTTT.

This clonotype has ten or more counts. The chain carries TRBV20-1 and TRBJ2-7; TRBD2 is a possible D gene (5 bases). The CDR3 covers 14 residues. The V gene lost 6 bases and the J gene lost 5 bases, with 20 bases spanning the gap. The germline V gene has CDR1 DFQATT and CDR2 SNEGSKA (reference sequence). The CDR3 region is CSAPSSHRDHEQYF. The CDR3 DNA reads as TGCAGTGCCCCCTCTAGCCATAGAGACCACGAGCAGTACTTC.

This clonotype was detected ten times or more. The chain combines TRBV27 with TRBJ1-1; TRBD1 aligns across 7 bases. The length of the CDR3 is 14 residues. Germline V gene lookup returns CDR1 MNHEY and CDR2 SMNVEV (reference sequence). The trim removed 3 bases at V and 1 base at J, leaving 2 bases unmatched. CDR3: CASSFQGGNTEAFF. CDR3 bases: TGTGCCAGCAGTTTTCAGGGGGGGAACACTGAAGCTTTCTTT.

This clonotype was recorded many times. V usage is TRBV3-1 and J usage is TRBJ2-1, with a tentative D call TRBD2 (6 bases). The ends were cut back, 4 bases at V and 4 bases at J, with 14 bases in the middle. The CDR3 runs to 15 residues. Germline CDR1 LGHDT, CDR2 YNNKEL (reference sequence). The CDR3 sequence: CASSPGTAVYNEQFF. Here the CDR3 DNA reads TGTGCCAGCAGCCCCGGGACTGCCGTTTACAATGAGCAGTTCTTC.

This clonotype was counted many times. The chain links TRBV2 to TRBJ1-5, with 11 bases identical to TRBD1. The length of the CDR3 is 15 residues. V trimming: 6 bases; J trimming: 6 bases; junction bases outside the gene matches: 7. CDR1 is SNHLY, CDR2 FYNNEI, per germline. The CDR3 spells CASRGGQGAFQPQHF. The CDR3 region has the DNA TGTGCCAGCAGGGGAGGACAGGGGGCGTTTCAGCCCCAGCATTTT.